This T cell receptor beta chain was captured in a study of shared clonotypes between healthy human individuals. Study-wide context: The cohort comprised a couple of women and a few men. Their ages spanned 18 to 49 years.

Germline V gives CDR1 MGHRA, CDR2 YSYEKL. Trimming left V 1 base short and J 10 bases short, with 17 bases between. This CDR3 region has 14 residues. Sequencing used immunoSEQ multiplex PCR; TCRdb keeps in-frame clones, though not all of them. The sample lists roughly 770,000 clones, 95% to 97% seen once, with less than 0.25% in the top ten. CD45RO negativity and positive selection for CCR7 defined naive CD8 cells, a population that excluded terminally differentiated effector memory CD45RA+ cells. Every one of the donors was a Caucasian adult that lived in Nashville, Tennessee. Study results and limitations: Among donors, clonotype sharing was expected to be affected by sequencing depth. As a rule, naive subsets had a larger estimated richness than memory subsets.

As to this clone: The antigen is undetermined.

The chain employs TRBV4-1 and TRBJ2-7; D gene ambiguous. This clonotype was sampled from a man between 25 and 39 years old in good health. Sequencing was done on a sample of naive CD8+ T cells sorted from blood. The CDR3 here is CASSQALSFSGQYF. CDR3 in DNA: TGCGCCAGCAGCCAAGCCCTTTCCTTTAGTGGACAGTACTTC.